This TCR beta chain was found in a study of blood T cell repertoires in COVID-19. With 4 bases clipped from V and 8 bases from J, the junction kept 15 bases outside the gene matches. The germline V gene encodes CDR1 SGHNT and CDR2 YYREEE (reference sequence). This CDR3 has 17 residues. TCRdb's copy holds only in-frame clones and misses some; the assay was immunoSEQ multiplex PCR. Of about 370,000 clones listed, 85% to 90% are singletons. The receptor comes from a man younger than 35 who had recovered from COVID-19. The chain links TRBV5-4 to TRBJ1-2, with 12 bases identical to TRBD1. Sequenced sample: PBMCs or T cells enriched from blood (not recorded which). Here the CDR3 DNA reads TGTGCCAGCAGCGCGGTAACCGGGACAGGGGGCATCGGGGGCTACACCTTC. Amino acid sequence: CASSAVTGTGGIGGYTF.